Below, 23 T cell receptor beta chains from the same sample are listed, as sequenced in a study of cytomegalovirus exposure and HLA in healthy donors (dated 2017 in TCRdb). Receptors were amplified or captured by the immunoSEQ multiplex PCR assay. TCRdb took over this immuneACCESS table, retaining in-frame rearrangements with V and J assigned. Such tables are incomplete; in checked studies, under half of the missing clones stem from an unresolved V gene, and the remainder is unexplained. Counted in this sample were 90,000 to 150,000 clones; more than 75% of them appeared once. The top ten constitute approximately 4.9% of the sample. The sequenced sample consisted of PBMCs. The receptors derive from a young man in good health and CMV-seronegative.

V is TRBV11-3 and J is TRBJ2-1, with D possibly matching TRBD2 (6 bases). The V and J ends lost 1 base and 7 bases respectively, with 11 bases between them. The CDR3 has 14 amino acids. Germline loops: CDR1 SGHNT, CDR2 YENEEA. The CDR3 sequence is CASSLAGAANEQFF. The CDR3 coding sequence is TGTGCCAGCAGCTTAGCGGGAGCGGCGAATGAGCAGTTCTTC. Full variable domain (remainder filled in from reference TRBV11-3 and TRBJ2-1): EAGVVQSPRYKIIEKKQPVAFWCNPISGHNTLYWYLQNLGQGPELLIRYENEEAVDDSQLPKDRFSAERLKGVDSTLKIQPAELGDSAVYLCASSLAGAANEQFFGPGTRLTVL.

This sequence joins TRBV5-1 and TRBJ2-1; possibly TRBD2 for D (7 bases). Looked up from germline, CDR1 is SGHRS and CDR2 is YFSETQ. This CDR3 spans 15 amino acids. Deletions cut 6 bases from V and 0 bases from J, with 13 bases between. CDR3 sequence: CASTRGGGSYNEQFF. In DNA, the CDR3 is TGCGCCAGCACCCGAGGGGGGGGCTCCTACAATGAGCAGTTCTTC.

This clone has a single count. The CDR3 region is CSVEDRSRTDTQYF. Written as DNA, the CDR3 is TGCAGCGTTGAAGATCGAAGCCGCACAGATACGCAGTATTTT. V usage is TRBV29-1 and J usage is TRBJ2-3; D gene uncertain. Between the trimmed V and J ends, which lost 0 bases and 1 base, there was a span of 8 bases. CDR1 is SQVTM, CDR2 ANQGSEA, per germline. The CDR3 consists of 14 residues.

The chain employs TRBV25-1 and TRBJ2-3; 7 positions agree with TRBD1. V dropped 4 bases and J dropped 4; count of bases not matched to a gene: 8. This CDR3 contains 15 residues. Germline CDR1 MGHDK, CDR2 SYGVNS. The CDR3 nucleotides are TGTGCCAGCAGTGGAGGGACAGCCCAGCCAGATACGCAGTATTTT. This codes for CASSGGTAQPDTQYF.

J is TRBJ1-3 and V is TRBV4-1; 11 nucleotides agree with TRBD1. The CDR3 runs to 19 residues. Germline values: CDR1 MGHRA, CDR2 YSYEKL. V shed 0 bases and J 2 bases; nucleotides not matched to a gene: 9. Written as DNA, the CDR3 is TGCGCCAGCAGCCAAGATAGAGGACAGGGGGCGAGACCTGGAAACACCATATATTTT. Translated, it gives CASSQDRGQGARPGNTIYF.

The V and J genes are TRBV7-8 and TRBJ1-5; D is ambiguous. This CDR3 has 16 amino acids. V lost 5 bases, J lost 1 base, and 15 bases lay in between. CDR1 and CDR2 (germline): SGHVS, FQNEAQ. CDR3 bases: TGTGCCAGCAGCCTAAGGAGGGATTTCAGCAATCAGCCCCAGCATTTT. This codes for CASSLRRDFSNQPQHF.

The CDR3, as DNA: TGTGCCAGCAGTGAAGGGACAGGGAATCAAGAGACCCAGTACTTC. The encoded protein is CASSEGTGNQETQYF. The genes are TRBV2 and TRBJ2-5; 8 bases are a match to TRBD1. V shed 1 base, J shed 2 bases, and the junction held 3 bases outside the gene matches. The CDR3 is made up of 15 amino acids. Germline V gene data show CDR1 as SNHLY and CDR2 as FYNNEI.

This clone was counted ten times or more. The gene calls are TRBV15 and TRBJ2-7; possibly TRBD1 for D (7 bases). Trimming shortened V by 5 bases and J by 4 bases, and 12 bases separated the two germline ends. From germline, CDR1 is LNHNV and CDR2 YYDKDF (reference sequence). The CDR3 runs to 13 residues. The CDR3 loop is CATSAAGGYEQYF. CDR3 in DNA: TGTGCCACCAGCGCAGCAGGGGGGTACGAGCAGTACTTC.

The J gene is TRBJ2-1, the V gene TRBV5-1, with D perhaps TRBD2 (7 bases). This CDR3 has 14 residues. Trimming took off 4 bases at V and 6 bases at J, with 14 bases between the two ends. Per the germline V gene, CDR1 is SGHRS and CDR2 is YFSETQ. The CDR3 coding sequence is TGCGCCAGCAGCGGGGGGGGGCTAACCAATGAGCAGTTCTTC. It codes for CASSGGGLTNEQFF.

The J gene is TRBJ2-7, the V gene TRBV4-1; TRBD1 aligns across 7 bases. The CDR3 runs 14 residues. Germline assignment: CDR1 MGHRA and CDR2 YSYEKL. V lost 5 bases to trimming and J lost 2 bases; unmatched junction nucleotides: 6. The CDR3 is CASSAPGQTYEQYF. Here the CDR3 DNA reads TGCGCCAGCAGCGCACCGGGACAGACCTACGAGCAGTACTTC.

V gene TRBV29-1 combines with J gene TRBJ2-5; 7 bases are a match to TRBD2. The J segment lost 4 bases and the V segment lost 3 bases, leaving 8 bases of the junction unmatched. In germline, CDR1 is SQVTM, CDR2 ANQGSEA. This CDR3 has 14 residues. The DNA of the CDR3 is TGCAGCGTTGATCGGCAGGGAGGGCTAGAGACCCAGTACTTC. This encodes CSVDRQGGLETQYF.

This sequence joins TRBV27 and TRBJ2-7, with TRBD1 identical over 10 bases. Unmatched junction bases numbered 13, after V lost 4 bases and J lost 1 base. The CDR3 covers 18 residues. The germline V gene has CDR1 MNHEY and CDR2 SMNVEV (reference sequence). The CDR3 nucleotides are TGTGCCAGCAGTTCCGACACCATAAAGGACAGGGGGTCCTACGAGCAGTACTTC. Protein product: CASSSDTIKDRGSYEQYF.

The chain is built from TRBV6-6 and TRBJ1-1; perhaps TRBD1 as D (5 bases). The germline V gene encodes CDR1 MNHNY and CDR2 SVGAGI (reference sequence). The length of the CDR3 is 12 residues. Trimming left V 6 bases short and J 5 bases short, with 10 bases between. CDR3 coding DNA: TGTGCCAGCAGGACCCCAGGGACTGAAGCTTTCTTT. This translates into CASRTPGTEAFF.

Here the CDR3 reads CASSKGLAGGLPDTQYF. In DNA form, the CDR3 reads TGTGCCAGCAGCAAGGGACTAGCGGGAGGGCTCCCAGATACGCAGTATTTT. V and J are TRBV5-4 and TRBJ2-3, with 16 bases that match TRBD2. V trimming: 4 bases; J trimming: 4 bases; junction bases outside the gene matches: 6. CDR1 and CDR2 from the germline V gene are SGHNT and YYREEE (reference sequence). The CDR3 covers 17 residues. Using reference TRBV5-4 and TRBJ2-3 for the parts outside the CDR3, the full variable domain is ETGVTQSPTHLIKTRGQQVTLRCSSQSGHNTVSWYQQALGQGPQFIFQYYREEENGRGNFPPRFSGLQFPNYSSELNVNALELDDSALYLCASSKGLAGGLPDTQYFGPGTRLTVL.

This clone was recorded only once. The rearrangement uses TRBV7-6 and TRBJ2-5, with 8 bases that match TRBD1. Germline V gene data show CDR1 as SGHVS and CDR2 as FNYEAQ. CDR3 length equals 14 residues. Unmatched junction bases numbered 7, after V lost 5 bases and J lost 5 bases. Here the CDR3 DNA reads TGTGCCAGCAGCCAAGTTAACAGGGGGGAGACCCAGTACTTC. This gives the protein CASSQVNRGETQYF.

This clone was seen only a few times. This chain joins TRBV30 and TRBJ1-2; TRBD1 aligns across 12 bases. The germline V gene has CDR1 GTSNPN and CDR2 SVGIG (reference sequence). Trimming removed 1 base from V and 4 bases from J; junction bases left unmatched: 10. The CDR3 sequence is 17 residues long. CDR3 in amino acids: CAWSGGQGAAYGYGYTF. DNA of the CDR3: TGTGCCTGGAGTGGGGGACAGGGGGCGGCTTATGGCTATGGCTACACCTTC.

In nucleotides, the CDR3 is TGTGCCAGCTCACCAGGAGGTCCAGATACGCAGTATTTT. Translating gives CASSPGGPDTQYF. The rearrangement uses TRBV18 and TRBJ2-3; a possible D gene is TRBD2 (5 bases). CDR1 is KGHSH, CDR2 LQKENI, per germline. V lost 2 bases and J 4 bases, leaving 7 bases between the germline ends. The CDR3 consists of 13 residues.

V and J are TRBV29-1 and TRBJ2-3; 14 bases match TRBD2. The CDR3 covers 17 residues. The germline V gene has CDR1 SQVTM and CDR2 ANQGSEA. After removal of 7 bases from V and 0 bases from J, the junction contained 9 bases not matched to a gene. The CDR3 DNA reads TGCAGCGGGGTACTGGGGACTAGCGGGGGTAGCACAGATACGCAGTATTTT. Amino acid sequence: CSGVLGTSGGSTDTQYF.

The CDR3 DNA sequence: TGTGCCAGCAGCGCACCTTCCCCCGGACTAGCGGGAGGGCGTTCCGGGGAGCTGTTTTTT. This sequence encodes CASSAPSPGLAGGRSGELFF. The chain has TRBV9 and TRBJ2-2; TRBD2 matches at 15 bases. V lost 3 bases to trimming and J lost 6 bases; unmatched junction nucleotides: 15. The CDR3 spans 20 residues. The germline CDR1 and CDR2 sequences are SGDLS and YYNGEE.

The chain uses TRBV7-9 and TRBJ2-7; D is possibly TRBD2 (6 bases). V was cut by 5 bases and J by 6 bases, with 14 bases left in between. Germline V gene data show CDR1 as SEHNR and CDR2 as FQNEAQ (reference sequence). This CDR3 spans 13 amino acids. The CDR3 coding sequence is TGTGCCAGCAGCACGGGAGCGGGCGGCGAGCAGTACTTC. Protein product: CASSTGAGGEQYF.

This chain connects TRBV29-1 to TRBJ2-3, with TRBD2 identical over 8 bases. In germline, CDR1 is SQVTM, CDR2 ANQGSEA. With 7 bases clipped from V and 4 bases from J, the junction kept 19 bases outside the gene matches. This CDR3 has 17 amino acids. CDR3 in DNA: TGCAGCGCCGAGACTAGCGCATCCTCCCCCTCCGCAGATACGCAGTATTTT. This sequence encodes CSAETSASSPSADTQYF.

This chain uses TRBV4-2 with TRBJ2-5; 8 bases map to TRBD1. The CDR3 contains 16 residues. Germline-derived CDR1 and CDR2 are LGHNA and YNFKEQ. The V and J ends lost 4 bases and 0 bases, in that order; junction bases with no gene match: 7. The CDR3 loop is CASSRDGTGDQETQYF. Here the CDR3 DNA reads TGTGCCAGCAGCCGAGACGGGACAGGTGACCAAGAGACCCAGTACTTC.

This clone was recorded a few times. The chain carries TRBV6-4 and TRBJ2-7, with D unclear. From germline, CDR1 is MRHNA and CDR2 SNTAGT. V was pared by 9 bases and J by 3 bases, with 9 bases between. The CDR3 has 11 residues. The CDR3 loop is CASSRSYEQYF. The CDR3 DNA reads as TGTGCCAGTTCTAGGAGCTACGAGCAGTACTTC.